This T cell receptor (beta chain) emerged from a study of blood T cells in healthy people across ages. With a J-beta primer mix and a sample-barcoded 5' primer, a second PCR ran about 7 to 12 cycles. MiXCR, applied by TCRdb to the 5' RACE reads, yields one record per CDR3 protein. The repertoire has 1.8 million or so distinct CDR3 sequences, roughly two fifths of them found once; the top ten carry approximately 22%. J lost 4 bases, V lost 0 bases, and 8 bases had no gene match. The CDR3 is 16 amino acids. Germline V lookup: CDR1 SGHRS, CDR2 YFSETQ. This clonotype has just a few counts. This chain uses TRBV5-1 with TRBJ2-5, with 8 bases aligning to TRBD1. Sequenced input: blood. The sequence was obtained from a human donor in good health. Written as DNA, the CDR3 is TGCGCCAGCAGCTTGGATTGGACAGGGACGGGAGAGACCCAGTACTTC. Translating it yields CASSLDWTGTGETQYF.